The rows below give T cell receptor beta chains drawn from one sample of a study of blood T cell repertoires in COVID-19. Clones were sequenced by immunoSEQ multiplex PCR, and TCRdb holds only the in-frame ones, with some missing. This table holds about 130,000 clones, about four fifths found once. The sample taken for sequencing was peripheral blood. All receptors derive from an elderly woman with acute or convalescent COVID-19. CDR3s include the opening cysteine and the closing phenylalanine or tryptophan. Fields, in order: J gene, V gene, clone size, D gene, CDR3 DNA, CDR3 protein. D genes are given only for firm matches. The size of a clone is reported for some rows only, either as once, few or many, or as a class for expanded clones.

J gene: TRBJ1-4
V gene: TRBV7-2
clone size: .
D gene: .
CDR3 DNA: TGTGCCAGCAGCCACCAGCGGGAGGCTAATGAAAAACTGTTTTTT
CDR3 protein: CASSHQREANEKLFF

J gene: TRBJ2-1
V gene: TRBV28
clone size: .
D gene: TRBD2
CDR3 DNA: TGTGCCAGCAATAGCGGGGGGCCCTCTGGCAATGAGCAGTTCTTC
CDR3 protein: CASNSGGPSGNEQFF

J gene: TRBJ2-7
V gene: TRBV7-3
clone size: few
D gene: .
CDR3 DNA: TGTGCCAGCAGCCAATCCTCCTCGGGAGTGCAGTACTTC
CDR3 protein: CASSQSSSGVQYF

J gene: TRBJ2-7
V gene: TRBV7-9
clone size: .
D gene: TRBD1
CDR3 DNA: TGTGCCAGCAGCTTGAGGGGGTCCCGGGACAGGCGACGCTTC
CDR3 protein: CASSLRGSRDRRRF

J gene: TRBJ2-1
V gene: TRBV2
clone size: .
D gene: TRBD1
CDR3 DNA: TGTGCCAGCAGACGGGACAGGAGCAGTAACTCCTACAATGAGCAGTTCTTC
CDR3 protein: CASRRDRSSNSYNEQFF

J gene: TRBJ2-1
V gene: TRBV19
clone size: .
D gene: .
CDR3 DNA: TGTGCCAGTAGTACACGAGACTATTACAATGAGCAGTTCTTC
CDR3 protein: CASSTRDYYNEQFF

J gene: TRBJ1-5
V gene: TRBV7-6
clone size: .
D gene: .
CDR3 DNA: TGTGCCAGCCCGGGGGTTGGTAGGGCCGCAAATCAGCCCCAGCATTTT
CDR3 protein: CASPGVGRAANQPQHF

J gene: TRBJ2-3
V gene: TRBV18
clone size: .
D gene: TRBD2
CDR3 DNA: TGTGCCAGCTCACCAAGCGGGGGGGCAGCAGATACGCAGTATTTT
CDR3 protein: CASSPSGGAADTQYF

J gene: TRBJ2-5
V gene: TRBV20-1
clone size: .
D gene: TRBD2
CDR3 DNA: TGCAGTGCTAGTCAGCGGGGGGCCATACAAGAGACCCAGTACTTC
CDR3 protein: CSASQRGAIQETQYF

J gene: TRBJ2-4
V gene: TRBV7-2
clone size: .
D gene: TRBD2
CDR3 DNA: TGTGCCAGCAGCTTACGGGGGGGGCTGAACATTCAGTACTTC
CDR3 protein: CASSLRGGLNIQYF

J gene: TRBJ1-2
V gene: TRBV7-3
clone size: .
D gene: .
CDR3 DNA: TGTGCCAGCAGCGCGGACGGGGGGTATGGCTACACCTTC
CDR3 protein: CASSADGGYGYTF

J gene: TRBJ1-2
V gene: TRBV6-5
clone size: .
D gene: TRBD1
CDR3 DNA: TGTGCCAGCAGTACTACGGGACAGGTCAGAGGCTACACCTTC
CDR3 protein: CASSTTGQVRGYTF

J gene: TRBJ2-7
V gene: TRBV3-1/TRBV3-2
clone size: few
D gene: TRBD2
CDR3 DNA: TGTGCCAGCAGCCGACGGACTAGCGGGCTGAGCTCCTACGAGCAGTACTTC
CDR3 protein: CASSRRTSGLSSYEQYF